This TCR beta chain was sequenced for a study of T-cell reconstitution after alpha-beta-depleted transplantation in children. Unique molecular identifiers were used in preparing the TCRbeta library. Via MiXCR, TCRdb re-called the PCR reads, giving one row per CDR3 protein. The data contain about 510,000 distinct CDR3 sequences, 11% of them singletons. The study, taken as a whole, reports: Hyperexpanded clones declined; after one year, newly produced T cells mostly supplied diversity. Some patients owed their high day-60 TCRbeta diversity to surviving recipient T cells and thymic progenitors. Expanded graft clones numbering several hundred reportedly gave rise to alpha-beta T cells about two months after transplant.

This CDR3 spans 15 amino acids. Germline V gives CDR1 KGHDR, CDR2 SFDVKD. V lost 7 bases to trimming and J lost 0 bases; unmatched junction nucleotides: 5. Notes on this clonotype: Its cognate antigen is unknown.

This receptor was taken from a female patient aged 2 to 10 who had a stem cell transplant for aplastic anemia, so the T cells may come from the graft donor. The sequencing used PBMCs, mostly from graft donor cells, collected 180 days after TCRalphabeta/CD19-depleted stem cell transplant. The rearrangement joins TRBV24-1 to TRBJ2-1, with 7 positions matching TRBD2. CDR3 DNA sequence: TGTGCCACCAGGGGGGGGACGAGCTCCTACAATGAGCAGTTCTTC. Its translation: CATRGGTSSYNEQFF.